The following is a T cell receptor beta chain sequence with its context. CDR3 length: 14 amino acids. Trimming took 5 bases from V and 4 from J, leaving 14 bases between them. Germline CDR1 reads SGHVS; CDR2 reads FQNEAQ. The source of the sample is a study of cytomegalovirus exposure and HLA in healthy donors. Study information: Drawn from HLA-typed donors, roughly 87 million unique TCRs were held in an early data release.

Use of 60 Vbeta and 13 Jbeta primers characterized the PCR. Sequenced by immunoSEQ multiplex PCR; TCRdb stores in-frame clones only, minus some. The repertoire has 35,000 to 50,000 clones, about 47% of them found once; the top ten carry roughly an eighth. This receptor was obtained from a human donor in good health. This chain links TRBV7-8 with TRBJ1-2; a possible D gene is TRBD1 (5 bases). Source material: PBMCs. Here the CDR3 DNA reads TGTGCCAGCAGCGCCCAACAGGCTCTCTATGGCTACACCTTC. This sequence encodes CASSAQQALYGYTF. Full variable domain (missing parts from reference TRBV7-8 and TRBJ1-2): GAGVSQSPRYKVAKRGQDVALRCDPISGHVSLFWYQQALGQGPEFLTYFQNEAQLDKSGLPSDRFFAERPEGSVSTLKIQRTQQEDSAVYLCASSAQQALYGYTFGSGTRLTVV.